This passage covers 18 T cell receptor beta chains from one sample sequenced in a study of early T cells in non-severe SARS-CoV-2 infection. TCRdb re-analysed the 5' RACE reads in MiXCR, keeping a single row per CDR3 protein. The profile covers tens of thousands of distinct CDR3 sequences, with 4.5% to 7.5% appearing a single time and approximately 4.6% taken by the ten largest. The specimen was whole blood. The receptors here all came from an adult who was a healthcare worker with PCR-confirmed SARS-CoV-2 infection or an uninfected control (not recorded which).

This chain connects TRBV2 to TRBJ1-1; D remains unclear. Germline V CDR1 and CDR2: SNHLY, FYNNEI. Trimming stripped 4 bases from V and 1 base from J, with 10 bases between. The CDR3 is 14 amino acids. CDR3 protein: CASSVVGPNTEAFF. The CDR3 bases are TGTGCCAGCAGTGTGGTAGGCCCGAACACTGAAGCTTTCTTT.

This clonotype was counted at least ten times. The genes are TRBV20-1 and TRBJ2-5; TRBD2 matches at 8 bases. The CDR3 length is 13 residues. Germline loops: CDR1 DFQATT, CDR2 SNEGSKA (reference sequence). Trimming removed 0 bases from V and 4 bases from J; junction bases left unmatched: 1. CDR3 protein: CSARDAGGETQYF. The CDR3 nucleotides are TGCAGTGCTAGAGACGCGGGGGGAGAGACCCAGTACTTC.

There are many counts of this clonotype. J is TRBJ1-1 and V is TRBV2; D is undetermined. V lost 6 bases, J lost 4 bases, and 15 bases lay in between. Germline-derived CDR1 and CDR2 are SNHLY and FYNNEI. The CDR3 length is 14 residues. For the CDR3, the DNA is TGTGCCAGCAGGGCTCTCCCCCCTCGCACTGAAGCTTTCTTT. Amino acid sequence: CASRALPPRTEAFF.

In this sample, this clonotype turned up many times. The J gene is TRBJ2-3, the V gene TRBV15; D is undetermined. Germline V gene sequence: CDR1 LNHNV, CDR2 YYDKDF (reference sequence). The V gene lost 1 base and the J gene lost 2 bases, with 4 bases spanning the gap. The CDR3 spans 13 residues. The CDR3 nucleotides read TGTGCCACCAGCAGAGGACACACAGATACGCAGTATTTT. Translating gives CATSRGHTDTQYF.

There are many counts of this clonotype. CDR3: CSVGLFGANVLTF. In nucleotides, the CDR3 is TGCAGCGTCGGGCTTTTCGGGGCCAACGTCCTGACTTTC. V is TRBV29-1 and J is TRBJ2-6, with D hard to call. The CDR3 is 13 residues long. CDR1 is SQVTM and CDR2 is ANQGSEA in the germline V gene. The V gene lost 6 bases and the J gene lost 4 bases, with 10 bases spanning the gap.

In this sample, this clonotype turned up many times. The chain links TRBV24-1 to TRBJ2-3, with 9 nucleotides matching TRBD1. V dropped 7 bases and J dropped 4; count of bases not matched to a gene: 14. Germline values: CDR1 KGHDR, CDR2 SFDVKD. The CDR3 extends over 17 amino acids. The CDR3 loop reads CATSTPSGTGSPDTQYF. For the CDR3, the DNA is TGTGCCACCAGCACACCTTCCGGGACAGGGAGCCCAGATACGCAGTATTTT.

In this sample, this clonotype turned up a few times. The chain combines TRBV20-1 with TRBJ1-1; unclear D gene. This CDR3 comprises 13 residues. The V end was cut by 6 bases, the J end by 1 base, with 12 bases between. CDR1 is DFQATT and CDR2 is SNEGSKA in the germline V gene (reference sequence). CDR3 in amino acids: CSAPGRGNTEAFF. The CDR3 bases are TGCAGTGCCCCGGGCCGGGGGAACACTGAAGCTTTCTTT.

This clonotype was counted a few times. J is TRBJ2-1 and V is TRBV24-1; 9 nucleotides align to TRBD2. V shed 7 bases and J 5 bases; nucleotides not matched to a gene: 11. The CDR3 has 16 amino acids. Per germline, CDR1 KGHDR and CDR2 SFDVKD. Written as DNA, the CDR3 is TGTGCCACCAGCGCTAGGAAAGCGGGAGGCCACAATGAGCAGTTCTTC. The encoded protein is CATSARKAGGHNEQFF.

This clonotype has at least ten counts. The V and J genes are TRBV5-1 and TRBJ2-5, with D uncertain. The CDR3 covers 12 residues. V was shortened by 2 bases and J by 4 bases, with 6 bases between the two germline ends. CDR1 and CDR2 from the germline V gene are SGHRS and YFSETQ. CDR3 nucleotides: TGCGCCAGCAGCTTCGGAAGAGAGACCCAGTACTTC. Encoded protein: CASSFGRETQYF.

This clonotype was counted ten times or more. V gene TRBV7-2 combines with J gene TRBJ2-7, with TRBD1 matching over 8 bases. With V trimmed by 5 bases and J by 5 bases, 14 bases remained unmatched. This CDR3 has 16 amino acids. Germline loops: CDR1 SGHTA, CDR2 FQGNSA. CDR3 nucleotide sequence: TGTGCCAGCAGCCCGCATCAGGGGGCGACTTTCAACGAGCAGTACTTC. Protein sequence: CASSPHQGATFNEQYF.

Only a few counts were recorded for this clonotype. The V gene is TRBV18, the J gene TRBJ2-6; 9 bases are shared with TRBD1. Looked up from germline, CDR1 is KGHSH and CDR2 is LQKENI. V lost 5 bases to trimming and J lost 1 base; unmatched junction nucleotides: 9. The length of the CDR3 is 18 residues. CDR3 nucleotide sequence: TGTGCCAGCTCAAGAACCGGGACAGGGTCTTCTGGGGCCAACGTCCTGACTTTC. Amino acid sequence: CASSRTGTGSSGANVLTF.

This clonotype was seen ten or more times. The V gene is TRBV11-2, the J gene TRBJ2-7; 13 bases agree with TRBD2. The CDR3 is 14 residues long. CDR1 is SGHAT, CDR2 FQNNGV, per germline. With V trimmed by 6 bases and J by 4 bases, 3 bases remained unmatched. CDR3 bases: TGTGCCAGCAGAACTAGCGGGAGGGTATACGAGCAGTACTTC. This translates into CASRTSGRVYEQYF.

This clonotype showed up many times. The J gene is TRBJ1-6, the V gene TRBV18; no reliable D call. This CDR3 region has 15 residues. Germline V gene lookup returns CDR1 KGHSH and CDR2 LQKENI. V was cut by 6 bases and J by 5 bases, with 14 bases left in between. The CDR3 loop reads CASSPGGIHNSPLHF. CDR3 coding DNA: TGTGCCAGCTCCCCCGGAGGGATACATAATTCACCCCTCCACTTT.

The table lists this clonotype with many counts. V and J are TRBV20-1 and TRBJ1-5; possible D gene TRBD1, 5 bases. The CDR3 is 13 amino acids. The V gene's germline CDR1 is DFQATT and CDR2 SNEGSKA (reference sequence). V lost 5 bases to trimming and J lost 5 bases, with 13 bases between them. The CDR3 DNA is TGCAGTGCTGGGGCCGGACCATATCAGCCCCAGCATTTT. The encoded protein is CSAGAGPYQPQHF.

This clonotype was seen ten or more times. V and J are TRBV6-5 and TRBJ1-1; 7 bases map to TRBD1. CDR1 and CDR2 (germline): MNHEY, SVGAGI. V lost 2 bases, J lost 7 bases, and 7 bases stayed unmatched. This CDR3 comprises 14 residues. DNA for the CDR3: TGTGCCAGCAGTTACGACAGGGATAGGGATGAAGCTTTCTTT. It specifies CASSYDRDRDEAFF.

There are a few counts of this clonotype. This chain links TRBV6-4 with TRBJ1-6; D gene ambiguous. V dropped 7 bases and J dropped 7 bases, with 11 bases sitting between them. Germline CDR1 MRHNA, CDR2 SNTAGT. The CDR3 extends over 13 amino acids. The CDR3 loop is CASKGTANSPLHF. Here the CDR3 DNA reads TGTGCCAGCAAAGGCACGGCGAATTCACCCCTCCACTTT.

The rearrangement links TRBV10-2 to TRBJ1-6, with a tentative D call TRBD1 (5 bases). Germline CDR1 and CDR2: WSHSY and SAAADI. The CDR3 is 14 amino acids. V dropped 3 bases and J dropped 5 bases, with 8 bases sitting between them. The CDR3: CASSDGRDNSPLHF. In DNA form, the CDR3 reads TGCGCCAGCAGTGACGGCAGGGATAATTCACCCCTCCACTTT.

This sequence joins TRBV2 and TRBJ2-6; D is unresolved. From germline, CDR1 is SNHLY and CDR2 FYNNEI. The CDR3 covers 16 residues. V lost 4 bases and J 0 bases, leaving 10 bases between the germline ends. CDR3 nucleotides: TGTGCCAGCAGTGGGACGGCAAGCTCTGGGGCCAACGTCCTGACTTTC. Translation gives CASSGTASSGANVLTF. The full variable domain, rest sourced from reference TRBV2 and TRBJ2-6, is EPEVTQTPSHQVTQMGQEVILRCVPISNHLYFYWYRQILGQKVEFLVSFYNNEISEKSEIFDDQFSVERPDGSNFTLKIRSTKLEDSAMYFCASSGTASSGANVLTFGAGSRLTVL.